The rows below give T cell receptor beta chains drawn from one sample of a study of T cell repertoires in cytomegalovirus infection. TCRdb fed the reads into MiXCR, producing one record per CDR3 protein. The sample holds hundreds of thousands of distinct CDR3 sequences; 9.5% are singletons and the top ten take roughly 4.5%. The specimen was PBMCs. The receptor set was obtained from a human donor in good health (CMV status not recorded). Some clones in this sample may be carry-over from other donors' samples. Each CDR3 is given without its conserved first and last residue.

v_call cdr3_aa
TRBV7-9 ASSSRGGRF
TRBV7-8 ASSLQTSHRETQY
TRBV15 ATSSSPTERRAGNEKLF
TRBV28 ASTLSPTGFGQPQH
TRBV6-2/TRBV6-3 ASSYRIGPSGETQY
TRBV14 ASSQSRDRDYEQY
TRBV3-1 ASSQDPVQLDEGTQY
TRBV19 ASSIKNDEQY
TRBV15 ATSRGDTGRNYGYT
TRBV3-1 ASSPLRSTAGTARGYT
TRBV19 ASSIVGTLNTEAF
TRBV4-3 ASSQDWRLAGGEGDTQY
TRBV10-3 AISDPGSSGNTIY
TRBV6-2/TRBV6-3 ASTEIIPENTGELF
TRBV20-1 SARVERGLNEKLF
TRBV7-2 ASSLGASGRGHNEQF
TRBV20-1 SARRWADRTDTQY
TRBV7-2 ASSFGTHGNTIY
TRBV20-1 SLLLAYEQY
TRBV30 AWTGGFHEQY
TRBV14 ASSQELQTEQF
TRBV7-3 ASSPSGRAGGTTDTQY
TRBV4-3 ASSKNSGTATDTQY
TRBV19 ASSLWTRLSYNEQF
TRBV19 ASSTAGSRTGELF
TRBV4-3 ASSRDINLGQPQH
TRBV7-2 ASSVQQGTEAF
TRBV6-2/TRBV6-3 ASSYGDHYGYT
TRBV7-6 ASSLAGGDTETQY
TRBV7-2 ASSPGRHNSPLH
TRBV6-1 ASRFAGQGYGYT
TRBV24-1 ATSRERWRAGTDTQY
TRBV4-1 ASSQWMGARQGRNEKLF
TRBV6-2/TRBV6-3 ASRGTSSYEQY
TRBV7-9 ASSLKTLGSDEQY
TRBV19 ASRTGASGNTIY
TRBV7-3 ASSLHTSSYNEQF